This T cell receptor (beta chain) derives from a study of blood T cell repertoires in COVID-19 (dated by TCRdb to 2018 to 2020). A note on the overall study: Samples covering the acute and convalescent phases of COVID-19 were provided by collaborators in the United States, Italy and Spain. The prospective study material was composed of cDNA or gDNA derived from T cells, B-cell-depleted T cells, or PBMCs. The dataset comprised deeply sampled blood TCRbeta repertoires from subjects exposed to, actively infected with, or recovered from COVID-19. The repertoires were released in a freely available public database meant as a resource for research on the immune response to SARS-CoV-2. Samples were obtained from the ongoing ImmuneRACE study (first 160 participants) and from 1,200 or so subjects provided by 6 global collaborators. The sample metadata nearly always contained a de-identified subject ID, COVID-19 status, age in years and sex. Where available, HLA class I and class II types were taken from metadata supplied by the sample provider and were not determined by assay-based typing.

The collaborating institutions used their own protocols to collect whole blood in K2EDTA tubes. For TCRbeta analysis, collaborators shipped samples in one of three forms: frozen whole blood, isolated PBMCs, or DNA extracted from either of those sample types. CDR1 and CDR2, per the germline V gene, are MNHEY and SVGAGI. Its CDR3 holds 14 amino acids, cysteine through phenylalanine. The CDR3 DNA has 42 bases and is translated from base 1. Compared with germline, V lacks 6 bases and J lacks 2 bases; bases without a gene match: 4. TCRbeta CDR3 regions were amplified from genomic DNA by means of the immunoSEQ Assay, a bias-controlled multiplex PCR. Per the original workflow: The number of nucleated cells in each sample was estimated from the amplification of reference gene primers within the assay. To quantify the absolute abundance of each unique TCRbeta CDR3 rearrangement, sequence reads were collapsed and filtered. For each sample, productive Simpson clonality was calculated as the square root of Simpson's diversity index across productive rearrangements. The clones in this table, taken by TCRdb from immuneACCESS, are in-frame only. Not every clone is retained; where verified, under half of the shortfall comes from an unresolved V gene, and the cause of the rest is unknown. V and J calls and clone size are given by that table; D and trimming were obtained from the DNA. Recorded for this sample are around 83,000 clones; more than 85% of them occurred a single time. The top ten hold 7% to 9% of the sample.

Overall study outcomes, separate from this receptor: The quantity of clinical and demographic metadata differed by source and by participant and was supplied without curation.

Of note for this clone: Its cognate antigen has yet to be identified. Per-nucleotide qualities are absent, and no much larger clonotype sits a single base away.

The sample was peripheral blood. In this chain, TRBV6-5 is recombined with TRBJ1-5; 7 nucleotides in the junction match TRBD1. The sequence came from a man of 80 years or more with active or convalescent COVID-19. Here the CDR3 is given as CASRSTGGNQPQHF. The DNA is as follows: TGTGCCAGCAGATCCACAGGGGGCAATCAGCCCCAGCATTTT.